Described below is a single T cell receptor beta chain sequence and its context. Clones were sequenced by immunoSEQ multiplex PCR, and TCRdb holds only the in-frame ones, with some missing. The profile shows a few hundred thousand clones, roughly nine tenths of them singletons. Trimming shortened V by 5 bases and J by 9 bases, and 21 bases separated the two germline ends. The CDR3 consists of 15 residues. Germline V gene data show CDR1 as SGHDT and CDR2 as YYEEEE. The data originate from a study of blood T cell repertoires in COVID-19. Overall study: Samples came from the United States, Italy and Spain, spanning acute and convalescent COVID-19.

The study recruited people aged roughly 18 to 100 years across some 23 US areas. Sequenced material: PBMCs or T cells enriched from blood (not recorded which). The rearrangement uses TRBV5-6 and TRBJ2-1, with D tentatively TRBD1 (5 bases). The source of this sequence is a woman aged 25 to 39 who had recovered from COVID-19. The CDR3 region is CASSLWGSPVSEQFF. As DNA, the CDR3 is TGTGCCAGCAGTCTCTGGGGCAGCCCGGTCAGTGAGCAGTTCTTC.